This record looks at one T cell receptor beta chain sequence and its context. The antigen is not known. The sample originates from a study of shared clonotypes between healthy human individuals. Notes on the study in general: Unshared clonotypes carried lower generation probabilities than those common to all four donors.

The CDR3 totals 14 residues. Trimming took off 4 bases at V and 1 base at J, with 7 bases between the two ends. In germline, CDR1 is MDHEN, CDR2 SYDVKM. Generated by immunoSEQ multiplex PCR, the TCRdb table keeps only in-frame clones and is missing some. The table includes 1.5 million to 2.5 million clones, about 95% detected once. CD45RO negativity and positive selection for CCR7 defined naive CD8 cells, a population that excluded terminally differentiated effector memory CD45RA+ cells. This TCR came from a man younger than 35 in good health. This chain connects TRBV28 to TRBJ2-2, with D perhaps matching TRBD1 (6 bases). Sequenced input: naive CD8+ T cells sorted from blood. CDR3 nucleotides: TGTGCCAGCAGTTACAGGGTGAACACCGGGGAGCTGTTTTTT. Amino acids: CASSYRVNTGELFF.